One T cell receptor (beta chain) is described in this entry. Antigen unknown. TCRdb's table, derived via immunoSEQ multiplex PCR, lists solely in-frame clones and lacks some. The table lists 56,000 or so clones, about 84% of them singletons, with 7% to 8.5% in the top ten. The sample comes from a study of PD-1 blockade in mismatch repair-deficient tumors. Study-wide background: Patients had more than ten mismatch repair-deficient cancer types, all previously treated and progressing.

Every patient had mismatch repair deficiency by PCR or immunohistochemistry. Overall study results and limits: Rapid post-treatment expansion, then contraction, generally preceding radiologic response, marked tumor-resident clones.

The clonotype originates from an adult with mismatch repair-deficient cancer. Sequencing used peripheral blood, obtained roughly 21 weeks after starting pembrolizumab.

The CDR3 DNA is TGTGCCAGCAGTGCGTGGACTCCGGAGGCCGGGGAGCTGTTTTTT. This translates into CASSAWTPEAGELFF. The chain carries TRBV2 and TRBJ2-2; possibly TRBD2 for D (5 bases). Trimming left V 4 bases short and J 6 bases short, with 15 bases between. The germline V gene has CDR1 SNHLY and CDR2 FYNNEI. The CDR3 consists of 15 residues. The full variable domain, rest sourced from reference TRBV2 and TRBJ2-2, is EPEVTQTPSHQVTQMGQEVILRCVPISNHLYFYWYRQILGQKVEFLVSFYNNEISEKSEIFDDQFSVERPDGSNFTLKIRSTKLEDSAMYFCASSAWTPEAGELFFGEGSRLTVL.